A selection of T cell receptor beta chains follows, all from one sample in a study of beta chain features in type 1 diabetes. Produced via immunoSEQ multiplex PCR; TCRdb's table is partial and in-frame only. This table holds 900,000 or so clones, about a sixth found once. What was sequenced was naive CD4+ T cells from blood. These receptor sequences come from a woman between 18 and 29 years old in good health. Each CDR3 is given without its conserved first and last residue.

>TRBV30
AWITSQALSTEAF
>TRBV5-4
ASSLTGGEGEAF
>TRBV11-3
ASSLEGREVNEQF
>TRBV7-2
ASSLAGTGLY
>TRBV18
ASSEALRLAGGLSTSEQF
>TRBV29-1
SVADRNTEAF
>TRBV6-5
ASSYSMGGGAF
>TRBV10-3
AISADRTGNTIY
>TRBV2
ASKGTGLGELF
>TRBV7-2
ASSLGTPLNEQF
>TRBV15
ATSITNRGQGTEAF
>TRBV7-2
ASSLVSLPSGAYEQY
>TRBV27
ASSQGPNEKLF
>TRBV2
ASSESGDSYNEQF
>TRBV7-9
ASSPAGVSSYNEQF
>TRBV19
ASSIEAGQPQH
>TRBV7-2
ASRQGEETQY
>TRBV2
ASRRGTGGAPGELF
>TRBV7-3
ASTSGLAGSGELF
>TRBV11-2
ASSIGRRADTQY
>TRBV7-8
ASSPSPLRKPTENYGYT
>TRBV4-2
ASSQVSSRGLDYSYNEQF
>TRBV4-1
ASSPDRDYGYT
>TRBV7-2
ASSLSGTRKHLTGELF
>TRBV11-2
ASSFIMGAKNIQY
>TRBV7-3
ASSSRPGENTEAF
>TRBV9
ASSDPLTDTQY
>TRBV10-3
AISGQSPENTGELF
>TRBV7-8
ASSSGQEGIQY
>TRBV27
ASSSSAGVVTEAF
>TRBV11-1
ASSEGSGQGESHGYT
>TRBV5-1
ASSLDPGMEKLF
>TRBV2
ASSLGQSPYNEQF
>TRBV7-2
ASSWTSGRWDTQY
>TRBV5-6
ASSLAGGLAAQETQY
>TRBV19
ASIGNTDVPLYGYT
>TRBV7-2
ASSLGSFKQF
>TRBV4-1
ASSQVADTQY
>TRBV19
ASSGLAGEAGANVLT
>TRBV20-1
SARGNEQY
>TRBV5-4
ASSYGQGLNEKLF
>TRBV10-3
AISGSGQGGYEQY
>TRBV28
ASSPPGGRQY
>TRBV18
ASSPMEGGPPYTDTQY
>TRBV27
AVKGGLAYNEQF
>TRBV7-3
ASSFRGNSYNEQF
>TRBV7-9
ASYSFGGPRGYT
>TRBV6-1
ASRGNKAGTEKAF
>TRBV10-1
ASSGQGAREQY
>TRBV2
ASSVFALTYEQY
>TRBV2
ASMRNLNTEAF
>TRBV7-9
ASSHNLADQETQY
>TRBV12-5
ASGPGTSGTEQF
>TRBV5-4
ASSPGLAGYEQY
>TRBV29-1
SVRLVTGELF